The 29 T cell receptor beta chains reported below all come from one sample, sequenced in a study of T-cell reconstitution after alpha-beta-depleted transplantation in children. Unique molecular identifiers tagged the TCRbeta library. One entry per CDR3 protein, called by TCRdb with MiXCR from the PCR reads. The data hold 200,000 or so distinct CDR3 sequences, with 6.3% observed a single time. The sample consisted of PBMCs, taken before TCRalphabeta/CD19-depleted stem cell transplant. Every receptor here comes from a girl under three years old with combined immunodeficiency, due to receive a stem cell transplant.

This clonotype was counted at least ten times. This chain links TRBV28 with TRBJ2-7, with TRBD2 matching 7 bases. CDR1 is MDHEN and CDR2 is SYDVKM in the germline V gene. V lost 5 bases and J lost 3; bases outside the gene matches: 13. This CDR3 contains 16 residues. The CDR3 spells CASSPSEVGGFYEQYF. The CDR3 DNA reads as TGTGCCAGCAGTCCCTCAGAGGTCGGGGGGTTCTACGAGCAGTACTTC.

This clonotype was counted at least ten times. The CDR3 loop is CASSLSVRSEKLFF. In DNA, the CDR3 is TGTGCCAGCAGCTTAAGTGTCCGGTCTGAAAAACTGTTTTTT. The chain couples TRBV7-2 to TRBJ1-4, with D unresolved. CDR1 is SGHTA, CDR2 FQGNSA, per germline. Between the trimmed V and J ends, which lost 2 bases and 7 bases, there was a span of 11 bases. The length of the CDR3 is 14 residues. Full variable domain (rest looked up from reference TRBV7-2 and TRBJ1-4): GAGVSQSPSNKVTEKGKDVELRCDPISGHTALYWYRQSLGQGLEFLIYFQGNSAPDKSGLPSDRFSAERTGGSVSTLTIQRTQQEDSAVYLCASSLSVRSEKLFFGSGTQLSVL.

Comments on this clonotype: A far larger clone differs by one base, so this is likely a read error. This chain links TRBV5-1 with TRBJ2-1; the D is unclear. This CDR3 contains 13 residues. The germline CDR1 and CDR2 sequences are SGHRS and YFSETQ. V was shortened by 0 bases and J by 4 bases, with 5 bases between the two germline ends. CDR3 protein: CASSLEAYNEQFF. Written as DNA, the CDR3 is TGCGCCAGCAGCTTGGAGGCTTACAATGAGCAGTTCTTC.

This clonotype has at least ten counts. V is TRBV27 and J is TRBJ2-1; D might be TRBD2 (6 bases). V lost 5 bases and J lost 0, with 11 bases in between. Germline V lookup: CDR1 MNHEY, CDR2 SMNVEV (reference sequence). This CDR3 spans 15 amino acids. The CDR3 DNA reads as TGTGCCAGCAGTCCGGACGGGAGCTCCTACAATGAGCAGTTCTTC. This codes for CASSPDGSSYNEQFF.

This clonotype came up many times. The chain couples TRBV12-3 or TRBV12-4 to TRBJ2-3; a weak D match, TRBD2 (6 bases). V was trimmed by 7 bases and J by 5 bases, leaving 16 bases between them. The CDR3 runs 14 residues. The CDR3 protein is CASTPGLGGDTQYF. The CDR3 nucleotides are TGTGCCAGCACGCCCGGGCTGGGAGGAGATACGCAGTATTTT.

This clonotype was observed many times. The junction departs from germline at one end; a sequencing error may be responsible. The rearrangement joins TRBV28 to TRBJ1-4; D possibly corresponds to TRBD1 (6 bases). The length of the CDR3 is 12 residues. CDR1 and CDR2 (germline): MDHEN, SYDVKM. The CDR3 region has the DNA TGTGCCAGCAGTTTAGATGCAGGGGCCGCAGTTTTT. As protein: CASSLDAGAAVF.

This clonotype was detected ten times or more. CDR3 region: CASSLQVGDEQFF. The CDR3 DNA sequence: TGTGCCAGCAGCCTGCAGGTAGGCGATGAGCAGTTCTTC. The chain combines TRBV14 with TRBJ2-1, with D unresolved. Germline assignment: CDR1 SGHDN and CDR2 FVKESK. The CDR3 has 13 residues. V lost 4 bases and J 8 bases, leaving 12 bases between the germline ends.

The chain employs TRBV7-2 and TRBJ2-1; unclear D gene. Between the trimmed V and J ends, which lost 5 bases and 9 bases, there was a span of 8 bases. Germline V CDR1 and CDR2: SGHTA, FQGNSA. The CDR3 has 11 amino acids. This CDR3 reads CASSPAREQFF. The CDR3 DNA sequence: TGTGCCAGCAGCCCCGCACGTGAGCAGTTCTTC.

This clonotype was counted many times. The chain carries TRBV5-5 and TRBJ2-7; D is ambiguous. Germline values: CDR1 SGHKS, CDR2 YYEKEE (reference sequence). Trimming removed 3 bases from V and 2 bases from J, with 15 bases in between. This CDR3 spans 15 amino acids. CDR3 nucleotide sequence: TGTGCCAGCAGCTCTGCCCGGACGGCGACCTACGAGCAGTACTTC. This gives the protein CASSSARTATYEQYF.

With respect to this clonotype: Just one base apart from a much larger clone, this may be a read error. V gene TRBV7-2 combines with J gene TRBJ2-5, with a weak D call TRBD1 (6 bases). Between the trimmed V and J ends, which lost 7 bases and 2 bases, there was a span of 17 bases. The CDR3 is 15 amino acids. CDR1 is SGHTA and CDR2 is FQGNSA in the germline V gene. The CDR3 protein is CASTSQGLNQETQYF. The CDR3 DNA sequence: TGTGCCAGCACCTCTCAGGGGCTGAATCAAGAGACCCAGTACTTC. Full variable domain (outside the CDR3, taken from reference TRBV7-2 and TRBJ2-5): GAGVSQSPSNKVTEKGKDVELRCDPISGHTALYWYRQSLGQGLEFLIYFQGNSAPDKSGLPSDRFSAERTGGSVSTLTIQRTQQEDSAVYLCASTSQGLNQETQYFGPGTRLLVL.

This clonotype was observed at least ten times. The chain couples TRBV20-1 to TRBJ2-3; D is ambiguous. The CDR3 is 12 amino acids. V shed 5 bases and J shed 2 bases, with 8 bases lying between them. Germline CDR1 is DFQATT and CDR2 is SNEGSKA (reference sequence). The CDR3 region is CSAFGITDTQYF. As DNA, the CDR3 is TGCAGTGCTTTCGGAATCACAGATACGCAGTATTTT.

This clonotype was detected ten times or more. This rearrangement joins TRBV21-1 to TRBJ2-4. TRBV21-1 is designated a pseudogene. CDR3 length: 18 amino acids. The CDR3 loop reads CASSKVRIFSEGKNIQYF. The CDR3 DNA reads as TGTGCCAGCAGCAAAGTTCGAATTTTCTCCGAAGGCAAAAACATTCAGTACTTC.

This clonotype has ten or more counts. This rearrangement joins TRBV27 to TRBJ2-3; 10 nucleotides match TRBD2. CDR3 length: 15 amino acids. Trimming cost V 5 bases and J 2 bases; bases outside gene matches: 4. The germline CDR1 and CDR2 sequences are MNHEY and SMNVEV (reference sequence). The CDR3 DNA is TGTGCCAGCAGTCTAGCGGGGGCCTTCACAGATACGCAGTATTTT. It is translated as CASSLAGAFTDTQYF.

This clonotype was seen at least ten times. The gene calls are TRBV7-3 and TRBJ2-2, with 7 nucleotides matching TRBD2. V was clipped by 5 bases and J by 3 bases; unmatched bases: 6. The CDR3 covers 15 residues. Germline V gene sequence: CDR1 SGHTA, CDR2 FQGTGA. CDR3 region: CASSPMGGDTGELFF. Here the CDR3 DNA reads TGTGCCAGCAGCCCCATGGGGGGGGACACCGGGGAGCTGTTTTTT.

In its sample, this clonotype was seen many times. The J gene is TRBJ1-1, the V gene TRBV12-3 or TRBV12-4; D possibly corresponds to TRBD1 (5 bases). The CDR3 consists of 12 residues. With 6 bases removed from V and 7 bases from J, the gap between germline ends came to 12 bases. The CDR3 nucleotides are TGTGCCAGCAGCGACAGCGTTCTTGAAGCTTTCTTT. Protein product: CASSDSVLEAFF.

Only a few counts were recorded for this clonotype. This rearrangement joins TRBV4-3 to TRBJ2-5, with D perhaps TRBD1 (6 bases). Trimming removed 0 bases at V and 5 bases at J, with 19 bases between. The germline CDR1 and CDR2 sequences are LGHNA and YSLEER. The CDR3 is 17 amino acids. In DNA form, the CDR3 reads TGCGCCAGCAGCCAAGATGGGGACACCCCAAGGCCTGAGACCCAGTACTTC. Translation: CASSQDGDTPRPETQYF.

This clonotype turned up a few times. The rearrangement links TRBV5-1 to TRBJ2-1; a possible D gene is TRBD1 (5 bases). This CDR3 region has 14 residues. The V end was cut by 1 base, the J end by 7 bases, with 12 bases between. Germline V gene lookup returns CDR1 SGHRS and CDR2 YFSETQ. The CDR3 nucleotides read TGCGCCAGCAGCTTGTACCCTGGGGCTAATGAGCAGTTCTTC. It specifies CASSLYPGANEQFF.

This clonotype appeared many times. The chain is built from TRBV20-1 and TRBJ2-3; maybe TRBD2 (6 bases). CDR1 is DFQATT and CDR2 is SNEGSKA in the germline V gene (reference sequence). With 4 bases removed from V and 3 bases from J, the gap between germline ends came to 14 bases. The CDR3 contains 14 residues. The CDR3, as DNA: TGCAGTGCTACTCGGGCGGGGTGGACAGATACGCAGTATTTT. This sequence encodes CSATRAGWTDTQYF.

This clonotype was observed at least ten times. The chain combines TRBV7-6 with TRBJ2-1; 7 bases are shared with TRBD2. The CDR3 loop spans 17 amino acids. In germline, CDR1 is SGHVS, CDR2 FNYEAQ. J was trimmed by 4 bases and V by 5 bases; bases with no gene match: 14. CDR3 DNA sequence: TGTGCCAGCAGCATTAAGCGGGACCCACTAACGTACAATGAGCAGTTCTTC. It is translated as CASSIKRDPLTYNEQFF. The full variable domain, its missing parts supplied by reference TRBV7-6 and TRBJ2-1, is GAGVSQSPRYKVTKRGQDVALRCDPISGHVSLYWYRQALGQGPEFLTYFNYEAQQDKSGLPNDRFSAERPEGSISTLTIQRTEQRDSAMYRCASSIKRDPLTYNEQFFGPGTRLTVL.

This clonotype was counted a few times. The chain has TRBV4-2 and TRBJ2-1; 9 bases are a match to TRBD1. The CDR3 spans 15 residues. Germline values: CDR1 LGHNA, CDR2 YNFKEQ. J gave up 7 bases and V 2 bases, and 6 bases lay outside the gene matches. The CDR3 coding sequence is TGTGCCAGCAGCCAACCCGGGACAGGGATGAATGAGCAGTTCTTC. It codes for CASSQPGTGMNEQFF.

This clonotype was detected ten times or more. The J gene is TRBJ2-5, the V gene TRBV6-5; weak D call: TRBD1 (6 bases). This CDR3 has 15 residues. Germline loops: CDR1 MNHEY, CDR2 SVGAGI. V lost 1 base to trimming and J lost 4 bases, with 13 bases between them. The CDR3 reads CASSYWNRVGETQYF. CDR3 bases: TGTGCCAGCAGTTACTGGAACAGGGTAGGAGAGACCCAGTACTTC.

This clonotype has a count of ten or more. The gene calls are TRBV4-3 and TRBJ2-1; TRBD1 or TRBD2 may be the D gene (5 bases each). Trimming took off 0 bases at V and 4 bases at J, with 16 bases between the two ends. The CDR3 sequence is 17 residues long. Germline V gene data show CDR1 as LGHNA and CDR2 as YSLEER. This chain's CDR3 is CASSQDGWQGPYNEQFF. For the CDR3, the DNA is TGCGCCAGCAGCCAAGATGGCTGGCAGGGACCATACAATGAGCAGTTCTTC.

At least ten counts were recorded for this clonotype. The chain uses TRBV2 and TRBJ2-1; D is unclear. V was trimmed by 9 bases and J by 9 bases, leaving 12 bases between them. The CDR3 consists of 11 residues. Germline-derived CDR1 and CDR2 are SNHLY and FYNNEI. CDR3 DNA: TGTGCCAGTCAACAGCTCCCTGAGCAGTTCTTC. The encoded protein is CASQQLPEQFF.

This clonotype appeared many times. The chain is built from TRBV12-3 or TRBV12-4 and TRBJ2-3; D is uncertain. Trimming left V 6 bases short and J 0 bases short, with 7 bases between. This CDR3 region has 13 residues. The CDR3 coding sequence is TGTGCCAGCAGACACGACAGCACAGATACGCAGTATTTT. It encodes CASRHDSTDTQYF.

There are many counts of this clonotype. The rearrangement joins TRBV12-5 to TRBJ2-1, with 9 bases aligning to TRBD1. Trimming at V came to 7 bases and at J to 4 bases, leaving 14 bases not matched to a gene. The length of the CDR3 is 17 residues. Germline lookup yields CDR1 LGHNT and CDR2 FRNRAP. The CDR3 is CASARGAGTGNYNEQFF. In DNA form, the CDR3 reads TGTGCTAGTGCCCGAGGGGCGGGGACAGGGAATTACAATGAGCAGTTCTTC.

The chain employs TRBV5-6 and TRBJ2-1; D remains ambiguous. The CDR3 runs 13 residues. CDR1 and CDR2 from the germline V gene are SGHDT and YYEEEE. Trimming pared 5 bases from V and 3 bases from J, leaving 9 bases between. CDR3 in amino acids: CASRPLGYNEQFF. The DNA of the CDR3 is TGTGCCAGCAGGCCACTGGGCTACAATGAGCAGTTCTTC. The full variable domain, rest sourced from reference TRBV5-6 and TRBJ2-1, is DAGVTQSPTHLIKTRGQQVTLRCSPKSGHDTVSWYQQALGQGPQFIFQYYEEEERQRGNFPDRFSGHQFPNYSSELNVNALLLGDSALYLCASRPLGYNEQFFGPGTRLTVL.

This clonotype was counted between two and nine times. The chain joins TRBV9 to TRBJ2-2, with a possible D match to TRBD2 (6 bases). Germline V CDR1 and CDR2: SGDLS, YYNGEE. Trimming took off 4 bases at V and 7 bases at J, with 14 bases between the two ends. The CDR3 contains 14 residues. CDR3 nucleotide sequence: TGTGCCAGCAGCACAATGGGCGGGGACGGGGAGCTGTTTTTT. This encodes CASSTMGGDGELFF.

This clonotype was observed at least ten times. The gene calls are TRBV7-2 and TRBJ2-3, with 14 bases lining up with TRBD2. With 5 bases clipped from V and 6 bases from J, the junction kept 10 bases outside the gene matches. Germline V lookup: CDR1 SGHTA, CDR2 FQGNSA. CDR3 length equals 17 residues. CDR3 bases: TGTGCCAGCAGCACCTCCCCGGGACTAGCGGGAGCTGATACGCAGTATTTT. It codes for CASSTSPGLAGADTQYF. Drawing the rest from reference TRBV7-2 and TRBJ2-3, the complete variable domain is GAGVSQSPSNKVTEKGKDVELRCDPISGHTALYWYRQSLGQGLEFLIYFQGNSAPDKSGLPSDRFSAERTGGSVSTLTIQRTQQEDSAVYLCASSTSPGLAGADTQYFGPGTRLTVL.

This clonotype was detected ten times or more. This sequence joins TRBV12-3 or TRBV12-4 and TRBJ2-6; D is undetermined. CDR3 length: 16 residues. Deletions cut 10 bases from V and 2 bases from J, with 18 bases between. For the CDR3, the DNA is TGTGCCAAGCCCCGCGGTGGGATGGCTGGGGCCAACGTCCTGACTTTC. This sequence encodes CAKPRGGMAGANVLTF.